The clone carrying this T cell receptor beta chain was seen only once. The data belong to a study of blood T cell repertoires in COVID-19. Study as a whole: There were acute and convalescent COVID-19 samples, and they came from the United States, Italy and Spain. T cells, B-cell-depleted T cells, or PBMCs supplied cDNA or gDNA.

CDR1 and CDR2 from the germline V gene are MNHEY and SVGEGT. The CDR3 is 18 residues long. V was pared by 2 bases and J by 3 bases, with 8 bases of the junction left unmatched. Profiling relied on immunoSEQ multiplex PCR, and the TCRdb table lists in-frame clones only, not all of them. The table lists 85,000 to 120,000 clones, approximately 86% of them singletons. This sequence joins TRBV6-2 or TRBV6-3 and TRBJ2-2; TRBD1 matches at 11 bases. Sequencing input: peripheral blood. This clonotype was sampled from a woman aged 45-65 years with COVID-19, enrolled during active disease. For the CDR3, the DNA is TGTGCCAGCAGTTACCCGGACAGGGGGCGCGTGGACACCGGGGAGCTGTTTTTT. Translating it yields CASSYPDRGRVDTGELFF.